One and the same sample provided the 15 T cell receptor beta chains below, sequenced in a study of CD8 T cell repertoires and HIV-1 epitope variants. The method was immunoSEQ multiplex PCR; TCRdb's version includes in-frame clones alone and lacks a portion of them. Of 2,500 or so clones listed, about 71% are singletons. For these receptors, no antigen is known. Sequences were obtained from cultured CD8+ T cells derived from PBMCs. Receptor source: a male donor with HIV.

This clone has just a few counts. This CDR3 is CAISPMNTEAFF. In nucleotides, the CDR3 is TGTGCCATCAGCCCAATGAACACTGAAGCTTTCTTT. The rearrangement links TRBV10-3 to TRBJ1-1; D is ambiguous. Germline assignment: CDR1 ENHRY and CDR2 SYGVKD. The V and J ends lost 6 bases and 0 bases respectively, with 5 bases between them. The CDR3 is 12 residues long.

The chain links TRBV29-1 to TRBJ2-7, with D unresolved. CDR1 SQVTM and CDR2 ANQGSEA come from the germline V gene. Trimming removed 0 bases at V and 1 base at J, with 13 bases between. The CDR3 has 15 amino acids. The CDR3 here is CSVEEETRYSYEQYF. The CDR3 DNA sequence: TGCAGCGTTGAAGAGGAAACACGATATTCCTACGAGCAGTACTTC.

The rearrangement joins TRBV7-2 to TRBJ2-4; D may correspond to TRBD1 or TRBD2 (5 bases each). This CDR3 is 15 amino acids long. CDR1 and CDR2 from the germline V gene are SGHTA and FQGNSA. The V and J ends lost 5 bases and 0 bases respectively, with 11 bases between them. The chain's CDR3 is CASSPGALAKNIQYF. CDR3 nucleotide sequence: TGTGCCAGCAGCCCCGGGGCCCTAGCCAAAAACATTCAGTACTTC.

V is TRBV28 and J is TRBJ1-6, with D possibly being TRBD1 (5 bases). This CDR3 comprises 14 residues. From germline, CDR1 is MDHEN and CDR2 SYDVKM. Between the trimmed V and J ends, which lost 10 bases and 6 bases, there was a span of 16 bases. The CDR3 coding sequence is TGTGCCACCGGGATGGTAGGGGCTAATTCACCCCTCCACTTT. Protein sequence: CATGMVGANSPLHF. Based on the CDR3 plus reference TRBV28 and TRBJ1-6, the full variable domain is DVKVTQSSRYLVKRTGEKVFLECVQDMDHENMFWYRQDPGLGLRLIYFSYDVKMKEKGDIPEGYSVSREKKERFSLILESASTNQTSMYLCATGMVGANSPLHFGNGTRLTVT.

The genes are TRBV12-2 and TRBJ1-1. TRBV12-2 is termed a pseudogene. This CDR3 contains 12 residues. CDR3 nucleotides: TGTGCAAGTCGCTACGAGGGGACTGAAGCTTTCTTT. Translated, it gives CASRYEGTEAFF.

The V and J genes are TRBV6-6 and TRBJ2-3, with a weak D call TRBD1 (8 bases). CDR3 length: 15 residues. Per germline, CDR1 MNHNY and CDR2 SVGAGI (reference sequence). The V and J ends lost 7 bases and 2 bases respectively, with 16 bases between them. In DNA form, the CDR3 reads TGTGCCAGCACCCACAGGGGGGGCTACACAGATACGCAGTATTTT. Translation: CASTHRGGYTDTQYF.

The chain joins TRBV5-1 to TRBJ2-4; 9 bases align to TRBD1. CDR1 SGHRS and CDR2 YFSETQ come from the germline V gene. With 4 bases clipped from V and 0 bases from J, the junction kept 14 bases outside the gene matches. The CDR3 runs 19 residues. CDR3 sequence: CASSPEKGTGSLAKNIQYF. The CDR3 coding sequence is TGCGCCAGCAGCCCGGAGAAAGGGACAGGGTCCTTAGCCAAAAACATTCAGTACTTC.

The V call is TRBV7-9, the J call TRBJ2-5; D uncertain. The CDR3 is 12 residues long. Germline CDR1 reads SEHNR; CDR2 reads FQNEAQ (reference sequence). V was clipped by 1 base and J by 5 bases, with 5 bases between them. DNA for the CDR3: TGTGCCAGCAGCTTAGGGTGGGAGACCCAGTACTTC. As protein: CASSLGWETQYF.

CDR3 nucleotides: TGTGCCAGCTTACAGGGAGGTGAGCAGTTCTTC. Translating gives CASLQGGEQFF. The J gene is TRBJ2-1, the V gene TRBV7-9; D is tentatively TRBD1 or TRBD2 (6 bases each). Germline-derived CDR1 and CDR2 are SEHNR and FQNEAQ (reference sequence). This CDR3 is built from 11 residues. V lost 8 bases and J lost 9, with 11 bases in between.

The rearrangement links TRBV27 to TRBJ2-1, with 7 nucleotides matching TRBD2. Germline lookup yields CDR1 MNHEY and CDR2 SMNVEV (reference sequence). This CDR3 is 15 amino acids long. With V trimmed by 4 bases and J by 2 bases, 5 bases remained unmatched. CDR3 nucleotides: TGTGCCAGCAGTTCAGGCGGGAGTGCCTACAATGAGCAGTTCTTC. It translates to CASSSGGSAYNEQFF.

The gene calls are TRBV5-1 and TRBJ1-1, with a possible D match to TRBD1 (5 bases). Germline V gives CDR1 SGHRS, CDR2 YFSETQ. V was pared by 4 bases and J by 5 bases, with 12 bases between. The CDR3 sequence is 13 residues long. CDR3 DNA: TGCGCCAGCAGCCCCTTGGAGGGGACTGAAGCTTTCTTT. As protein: CASSPLEGTEAFF.

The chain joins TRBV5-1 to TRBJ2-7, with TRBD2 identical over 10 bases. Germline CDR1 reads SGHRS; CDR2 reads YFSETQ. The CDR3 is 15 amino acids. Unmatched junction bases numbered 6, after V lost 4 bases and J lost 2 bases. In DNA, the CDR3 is TGCGCCAGCAGCCTTAGAGCGGGGGGGCCCTACGAGCAGTACTTC. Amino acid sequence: CASSLRAGGPYEQYF. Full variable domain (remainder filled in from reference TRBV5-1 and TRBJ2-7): KAGVTQTPRYLIKTRGQQVTLSCSPISGHRSVSWYQQTPGQGLQFLFEYFSETQRNKGNFPGRFSGRQFSNSRSEMNVSTLELGDSALYLCASSLRAGGPYEQYFGPGTRLTVT.

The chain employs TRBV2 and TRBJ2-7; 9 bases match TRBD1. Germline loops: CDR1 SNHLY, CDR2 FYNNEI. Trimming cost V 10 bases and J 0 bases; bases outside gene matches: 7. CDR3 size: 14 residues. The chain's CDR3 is CAIAEGQGSYEQYF. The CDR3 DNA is TGTGCCATAGCAGAGGGACAGGGCTCCTACGAGCAGTACTTC. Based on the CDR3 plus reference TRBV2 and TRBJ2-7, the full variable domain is EPEVTQTPSHQVTQMGQEVILRCVPISNHLYFYWYRQILGQKVEFLVSFYNNEISEKSEIFDDQFSVERPDGSNFTLKIRSTKLEDSAMYFCAIAEGQGSYEQYFGPGTRLTVT.

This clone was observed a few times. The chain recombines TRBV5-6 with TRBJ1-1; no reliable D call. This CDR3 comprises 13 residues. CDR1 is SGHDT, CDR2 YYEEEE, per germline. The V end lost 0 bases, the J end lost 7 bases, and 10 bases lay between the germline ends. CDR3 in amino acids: CASSLAGRYEAFF. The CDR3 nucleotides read TGTGCCAGCAGCTTGGCCGGCAGATATGAAGCTTTCTTT.

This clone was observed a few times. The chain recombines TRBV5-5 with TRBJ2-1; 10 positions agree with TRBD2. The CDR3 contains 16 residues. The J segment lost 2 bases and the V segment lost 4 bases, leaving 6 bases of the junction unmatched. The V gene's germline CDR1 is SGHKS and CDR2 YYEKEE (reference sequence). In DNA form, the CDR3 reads TGTGCCAGCAGCGTAGCGGGAGGCCCCCCCTACAATGAGCAGTTCTTC. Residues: CASSVAGGPPYNEQFF.